The 28 T cell receptor beta chains given below trace back to one sample, sequenced in a study of OX40 agonist ivuxolimab in advanced cancers. Clones were sequenced by immunoSEQ multiplex PCR, and TCRdb holds only the in-frame ones, with some missing. The sample lists over 35,000 clones, around 87% occurring once. Sequenced here: CD4+ or CD8+ T cells sorted from blood, sampled in a trial of the OX40 agonist ivuxolimab. These receptors were obtained from an adult with an advanced solid tumor such as melanoma, head and neck, liver or kidney cancer.

The chain couples TRBV6-6 to TRBJ2-1, with TRBD2 as a possible D gene (7 bases). The germline V and J ends were trimmed by 4 bases and 7 bases, with 17 bases remaining between them. The CDR3 runs 15 residues. The V gene's germline CDR1 is MNHNY and CDR2 SVGAGI (reference sequence). The CDR3 DNA follows: TGTGCCAGCAGTTCTCTGGGGAGGGGGGGTAATGAGCAGTTCTTC. It is translated as CASSSLGRGGNEQFF.

This chain links TRBV29-1 with TRBJ2-1, with a weak D call TRBD2 (7 bases). The CDR3 totals 15 residues. V dropped 0 bases and J dropped 8 bases, with 17 bases sitting between them. The germline V gene encodes CDR1 SQVTM and CDR2 ANQGSEA. The CDR3 DNA is TGCAGCGTTGAAGAGTTCAGGCGGGGGCTAGATGAGCAGTTCTTC. This sequence encodes CSVEEFRRGLDEQFF.

This clone was seen only once. The chain has TRBV28 and TRBJ1-2; D gene uncertain. Germline V lookup: CDR1 MDHEN, CDR2 SYDVKM. V lost 0 bases to trimming and J lost 6 bases, with 11 bases between them. This CDR3 has 14 amino acids. CDR3 bases: TGTGCCAGCAGTTTATGCTTGGCCCAACATGGCTACACCTTC. Residues: CASSLCLAQHGYTF.

This clone appeared a single time. This sequence joins TRBV27 and TRBJ2-3; 10 bases fit TRBD2. CDR3 size: 16 residues. J gave up 4 bases and V 5 bases, and 9 bases lay outside the gene matches. Germline CDR1 reads MNHEY; CDR2 reads SMNVEV (reference sequence). This CDR3 reads CASSLLAGAVADTQYF. DNA of the CDR3: TGTGCCAGCAGTCTTCTAGCGGGAGCGGTGGCAGATACGCAGTATTTT.

The chain uses TRBV7-2 and TRBJ2-3; D call uncertain. From germline, CDR1 is SGHTA and CDR2 FQGNSA. This CDR3 has 14 residues. The V end lost 5 bases, the J end lost 4 bases, and 13 bases lay between the germline ends. The CDR3 sequence: CASSVKGRADTQYF. Here the CDR3 DNA reads TGTGCCAGCAGCGTAAAGGGCCGGGCAGATACGCAGTATTTT.

The rearrangement joins TRBV29-1 to TRBJ2-1; possibly TRBD2 for D (6 bases). Germline values: CDR1 SQVTM, CDR2 ANQGSEA. V shed 6 bases and J shed 4 bases, with 13 bases lying between them. The CDR3 runs 13 residues. CDR3 region: CSVGTVLYNEQFF. CDR3 DNA sequence: TGCAGCGTAGGGACTGTCCTTTACAATGAGCAGTTCTTC.

This sequence joins TRBV27 and TRBJ2-5, with 7 nucleotides matching TRBD1. The CDR3 loop spans 15 amino acids. Per germline, CDR1 MNHEY and CDR2 SMNVEV (reference sequence). With V trimmed by 5 bases and J by 4 bases, 10 bases remained unmatched. The CDR3 DNA reads as TGTGCCAGCAGTCGCCTGACAGGGAGTAGAGAGACCCAGTACTTC. Amino acids: CASSRLTGSRETQYF.

This clone came up once. This same CDR3 is encoded by further DNA sequences in the sample. J is TRBJ1-1 and V is TRBV5-1; D not certain. The CDR3 is 15 residues long. Looked up from germline, CDR1 is SGHRS and CDR2 is YFSETQ. The germline V and J ends were trimmed by 0 bases and 4 bases, with 13 bases remaining between them. CDR3: CASSLVPVSPTEAFF. DNA of the CDR3: TGCGCCAGCAGCTTGGTCCCCGTCAGCCCCACTGAAGCTTTCTTT.

The chain has TRBV21-1 and TRBJ2-7; the DNA was not compared with TRBD2, the D call given in the table. TRBV21-1 is deemed a pseudogene. CDR3 length: 17 amino acids. CDR3 residues: CASSAPPPGLAPYEQYF. The CDR3 DNA reads TGTGCCAGCAGCGCCCCCCCTCCGGGACTAGCCCCCTACGAGCAGTACTTC.

The chain links TRBV7-2 to TRBJ1-2; D ambiguous. The CDR3 contains 13 residues. Deletions cut 1 base from V and 8 bases from J, with 11 bases between. Germline CDR1 and CDR2: SGHTA and FQGNSA. CDR3 protein: CASSLEGSSGYTF. CDR3 coding DNA: TGTGCCAGCAGCTTAGAAGGCAGTTCAGGCTACACCTTC.

In its sample, this clone is medium-sized. The CDR3 sequence: CASSPLGRLIQETQYF. The CDR3 nucleotides read TGCGCCAGCAGCCCTCTGGGACGGCTGATCCAAGAGACCCAGTACTTC. The V gene is TRBV4-1, the J gene TRBJ2-5; possibly TRBD1 or TRBD2 for D (5 bases each). The germline V and J ends were trimmed by 4 bases and 1 base, with 16 bases remaining between them. Looked up from germline, CDR1 is MGHRA and CDR2 is YSYEKL. CDR3 length: 16 amino acids.

The CDR3 protein is CSVVTGEQFF. CDR3 in DNA: TGCAGCGTTGTTACCGGTGAGCAGTTCTTC. The chain combines TRBV29-1 with TRBJ2-1; D ambiguous. Trimming left V 4 bases short and J 9 bases short, with 7 bases between. Looked up from germline, CDR1 is SQVTM and CDR2 is ANQGSEA. This CDR3 is 10 amino acids long.

J is TRBJ2-7 and V is TRBV6-5; D is unresolved. There are 15 residues in the CDR3. V was pared by 1 base and J by 7 bases, with 17 bases between. Germline-derived CDR1 and CDR2 are MNHEY and SVGAGI. CDR3 DNA: TGTGCCAGCAGTTACTTGGCCACCCTTAGTGAGGAGCAGTACTTC. The encoded protein is CASSYLATLSEEQYF.

The chain couples TRBV7-3 to TRBJ2-7; TRBD1 might be the D (5 bases). CDR1 and CDR2 from the germline V gene are SGHTA and FQGTGA. The CDR3 contains 14 residues. Trimming removed 5 bases at V and 6 bases at J, with 17 bases between. In nucleotides, the CDR3 is TGTGCCAGCAGCCCATACGCAGGGTCGGCCGAGCAGTACTTC. Translation: CASSPYAGSAEQYF.

This chain connects TRBV5-4 to TRBJ2-7, with 12 positions matching TRBD2. In germline, CDR1 is SGHNT, CDR2 YYREEE (reference sequence). This CDR3 comprises 15 residues. V was pared by 4 bases and J by 6 bases, with 8 bases of the junction left unmatched. CDR3 protein: CASSQLAGGLGEQYF. The CDR3 DNA reads TGTGCCAGCAGCCAACTAGCGGGGGGATTAGGCGAGCAGTACTTC.

V usage is TRBV6-1 and J usage is TRBJ1-1, with D unresolved. The CDR3 spans 11 residues. Trimming left V 7 bases short and J 1 base short, with 4 bases between. The germline V gene has CDR1 MNHNS and CDR2 SASEGT. The CDR3 region is CASMRNTEAFF. In nucleotides, the CDR3 is TGTGCCAGCATGCGGAACACTGAAGCTTTCTTT.

The rearrangement joins TRBV10-3 to TRBJ1-1; 7 nucleotides agree with TRBD1. The CDR3 runs 13 residues. Looked up from germline, CDR1 is ENHRY and CDR2 is SYGVKD. With 2 bases clipped from V and 4 bases from J, the junction kept 1 base outside the gene matches. DNA of the CDR3: TGTGCCATCAGTGAGGGGGACAGCACTGAAGCTTTCTTT. This sequence encodes CAISEGDSTEAFF.

This chain connects TRBV20-1 to TRBJ1-2; D gene uncertain. The V gene lost 3 bases and the J gene lost 8 bases, with 10 bases spanning the gap. The CDR3 is 11 amino acids. Per the germline V gene, CDR1 is DFQATT and CDR2 is SNEGSKA (reference sequence). CDR3: CSASEWSGYTF. The CDR3 DNA reads as TGCAGTGCTAGCGAATGGAGCGGCTACACCTTC.

J is TRBJ2-7 and V is TRBV2, with TRBD2 matching 10 bases. CDR1 and CDR2 from the germline V gene are SNHLY and FYNNEI. The CDR3 contains 14 residues. Trimming cost V 4 bases and J 2 bases; bases outside gene matches: 2. The CDR3 loop is CASSGAGGAYEQYF. The DNA of the CDR3 is TGTGCCAGCAGTGGAGCGGGAGGGGCCTACGAGCAGTACTTC.

This clone has only a few counts. This chain joins TRBV6-1 and TRBJ1-3, with unresolved D. The CDR3 consists of 16 residues. Between the trimmed V and J ends, which lost 3 bases and 0 bases, there was a span of 12 bases. Germline loops: CDR1 MNHNS, CDR2 SASEGT. CDR3 amino acids: CASSDPRRRSGNTIYF. CDR3 in DNA: TGTGCCAGCAGTGATCCCCGGAGACGCTCTGGAAACACCATATATTTT.

CDR3 sequence reads: CASSLGAGGYNEQFF. CDR3 in DNA: TGCGCCAGCAGCTTGGGAGCGGGAGGGTACAATGAGCAGTTCTTC. J is TRBJ2-1 and V is TRBV5-1; TRBD2 matches at 10 bases. This CDR3 spans 15 amino acids. Germline V gene sequence: CDR1 SGHRS, CDR2 YFSETQ. Trimming at V came to 0 bases and at J to 4 bases, leaving 1 base not matched to a gene.

This chain links TRBV19 with TRBJ2-5; TRBD1 might be the D (6 bases). CDR1 is LNHDA and CDR2 is SQIVND in the germline V gene (reference sequence). CDR3 length: 13 residues. V dropped 5 bases and J dropped 2 bases, with 9 bases sitting between them. The CDR3 loop reads CASSLQGQETQYF. CDR3 in DNA: TGTGCCAGTAGTTTACAGGGTCAAGAGACCCAGTACTTC.

This clone has more than one count but fewer than ten. The CDR3 DNA is TGCGCCAGCAGCTTGGGACAGGAGACGTATAATTCACCCCTCCACTTT. Protein sequence: CASSLGQETYNSPLHF. J is TRBJ1-6 and V is TRBV5-1, with D possibly being TRBD1 (6 bases). The CDR3 loop spans 16 amino acids. Looked up from germline, CDR1 is SGHRS and CDR2 is YFSETQ. Trimming shortened V by 0 bases and J by 4 bases, and 11 bases separated the two germline ends.

The chain joins TRBV19 to TRBJ2-1; 8 bases line up with TRBD2. Germline lookup yields CDR1 LNHDA and CDR2 SQIVND (reference sequence). CDR3 size: 16 residues. V gave up 1 base and J gave up 4 bases; unmatched junction bases: 6. The CDR3 spells CASSIGSGGLYNEQFF. The CDR3 coding sequence is TGTGCCAGTAGTATAGGAAGCGGGGGTCTTTACAATGAGCAGTTCTTC.

V usage is TRBV6-1 and J usage is TRBJ2-6; D not certain. The germline gives CDR1 MNHNS, CDR2 SASEGT. This CDR3 spans 16 amino acids. V was trimmed by 2 bases and J by 2 bases, leaving 10 bases between them. The CDR3 bases are TGTGCCAGCAGTGAATTGTCCGACGCTGGGGCCAACGTCCTGACTTTC. Encoded protein: CASSELSDAGANVLTF.

The chain employs TRBV7-7 and TRBJ2-5; TRBD1 matches at 12 bases. V trimming: 4 bases; J trimming: 5 bases; junction bases outside the gene matches: 5. The CDR3 extends over 15 amino acids. CDR1 and CDR2 (germline): SSHAT, FNYEAQ (reference sequence). As DNA, the CDR3 is TGTGCCAGCAGCTCCGGGACAGGGGGCGTGGAGACCCAGTACTTC. Protein sequence: CASSSGTGGVETQYF.

The chain recombines TRBV19 with TRBJ1-1; no definite D call. The CDR3 consists of 14 residues. The germline V gene has CDR1 LNHDA and CDR2 SQIVND (reference sequence). Trimming removed 6 bases from V and 5 bases from J, with 16 bases in between. CDR3 sequence reads: CASRPWAGGTEAFF. As DNA, the CDR3 is TGTGCCAGTAGGCCATGGGCAGGAGGAACTGAAGCTTTCTTT.

The gene calls are TRBV14 and TRBJ2-7, with D perhaps assigned TRBD1 or TRBD2 (5 bases each). The CDR3 contains 15 residues. Trimming left V 6 bases short and J 2 bases short, with 17 bases between. CDR1 and CDR2 (germline): SGHDN, FVKESK. The CDR3 spells CASSTIRDAAYEQYF. The CDR3 DNA reads as TGTGCCAGCAGTACCATCCGGGACGCGGCCTACGAGCAGTACTTC.